These 23 T cell receptor beta chains originate from one sample sequenced in a study of T cell responses to AZD1222 COVID-19 vaccine. Generated by immunoSEQ multiplex PCR, the TCRdb table keeps only in-frame clones and is missing some. Among around 80,000 clones listed, approximately 85% were seen once. Sequencing used peripheral blood, obtained 28 days after the second AZD1222 dose. The receptors were gathered from an adult who received the AZD1222 COVID-19 vaccine.

The chain joins TRBV19 to TRBJ2-3; no definite D call. Germline V gene data show CDR1 as LNHDA and CDR2 as SQIVND (reference sequence). Trimming removed 3 bases at V and 6 bases at J, with 7 bases between. This CDR3 region has 12 residues. This CDR3 is CASSIKADTQYF. CDR3 bases: TGTGCCAGTAGTATTAAAGCGGATACGCAGTATTTT.

The chain couples TRBV2 to TRBJ2-7; perhaps D is TRBD1 or TRBD2 (5 bases each). Germline V gene data show CDR1 as SNHLY and CDR2 as FYNNEI. The CDR3 is made up of 13 amino acids. The germline V and J ends were trimmed by 7 bases and 3 bases, with 13 bases remaining between them. The DNA for the CDR3 is TGTGCCAGCATTCGAGGGGCGGGCTACGAGCAGTACTTC. Protein product: CASIRGAGYEQYF.

The rearrangement joins TRBV19 to TRBJ1-1, with a possible D match to TRBD1 (6 bases). CDR1 is LNHDA, CDR2 SQIVND, per germline (reference sequence). The germline V and J ends were trimmed by 4 bases and 0 bases, with 15 bases remaining between them. The CDR3 length is 16 residues. Here the CDR3 DNA reads TGTGCCAGTAGTACGGGGGCGGGGGTCATGAACACTGAAGCTTTCTTT. It yields the protein CASSTGAGVMNTEAFF. Based on the CDR3 plus reference TRBV19 and TRBJ1-1, the full variable domain is DGGITQSPKYLFRKEGQNVTLSCEQNLNHDAMYWYRQDPGQGLRLIYYSQIVNDFQKGDIAEGYSVSREKKESFPLTVTSAQKNPTAFYLCASSTGAGVMNTEAFFGQGTRLTVV.

The chain has TRBV10-3 and TRBJ2-2; 9 nucleotides agree with TRBD1. The ends lost 5 bases at V and 3 bases at J; junction bases unmatched: 1. Germline V lookup: CDR1 ENHRY, CDR2 SYGVKD. The CDR3 consists of 14 residues. CDR3 protein: CAISRDRDTGELFF. As DNA, the CDR3 is TGTGCCATCAGTCGGGACAGGGACACCGGGGAGCTGTTTTTT.

This clone was counted between two and nine times. The genes are TRBV19 and TRBJ1-5; D is perhaps TRBD1 (5 bases). The germline V gene has CDR1 LNHDA and CDR2 SQIVND (reference sequence). The CDR3 is made up of 15 amino acids. V lost 3 bases and J 0 bases, leaving 9 bases between the germline ends. CDR3 bases: TGTGCCAGTAGTATGTGGGGGACTAGCAATCAGCCCCAGCATTTT. Translation: CASSMWGTSNQPQHF.

The rearrangement joins TRBV6-5 to TRBJ1-4; TRBD1 agrees at 7 bases. J gave up 7 bases and V 0 bases, and 8 bases lay outside the gene matches. The CDR3 totals 16 residues. Per germline, CDR1 MNHEY and CDR2 SVGAGI. This CDR3 reads CASSYSQTGYSEKLFF. The CDR3 region has the DNA TGTGCCAGCAGTTACTCCCAGACAGGGTACAGTGAAAAACTGTTTTTT.

The chain combines TRBV5-6 with TRBJ2-1, with 8 nucleotides matching TRBD1. This CDR3 region has 14 residues. Unmatched junction bases numbered 1, after V lost 2 bases and J lost 3 bases. Germline values: CDR1 SGHDT, CDR2 YYEEEE. The CDR3 DNA follows: TGTGCCAGCAGCTTTGGACAGGGCTACAATGAGCAGTTCTTC. This sequence encodes CASSFGQGYNEQFF.

V and J are TRBV10-3 and TRBJ2-3, with TRBD2 matching over 8 bases. This CDR3 spans 14 amino acids. Looked up from germline, CDR1 is ENHRY and CDR2 is SYGVKD. Germline trimming cut 6 bases from V and 2 bases from J; bases unmatched to any gene: 4. The chain's CDR3 is CAIRGGGNTDTQYF. CDR3 nucleotides: TGTGCCATCAGAGGCGGGGGGAACACAGATACGCAGTATTTT.

Regarding this clone: Relative to the germline gene, one junction end is altered; a read error may explain this. The V gene is TRBV9, the J gene TRBJ1-3; no clear D. Germline CDR1 is SGDLS and CDR2 is YYNGEE. This CDR3 region has 13 residues. For the CDR3, the DNA is TGCCCTTCCCCCGGATCAGAAAGAAACACCATATATTTT. Translating it yields CPSPGSERNTIYF.

The chain combines TRBV19 with TRBJ1-2; D is ambiguous. CDR3 length: 13 amino acids. Trimming left V 6 bases short and J 2 bases short, with 10 bases between. Germline values: CDR1 LNHDA, CDR2 SQIVND (reference sequence). CDR3 sequence (DNA): TGTGCCAGTAGCGAAAGGCTAAACTATGGCTACACCTTC. Amino acids: CASSERLNYGYTF. Combining the CDR3 with reference TRBV19 and TRBJ1-2 gives the whole variable domain DGGITQSPKYLFRKEGQNVTLSCEQNLNHDAMYWYRQDPGQGLRLIYYSQIVNDFQKGDIAEGYSVSREKKESFPLTVTSAQKNPTAFYLCASSERLNYGYTFGSGTRLTVV.

The gene calls are TRBV6-5 and TRBJ1-3; D gene unclear. This CDR3 spans 14 amino acids. V lost 0 bases, J lost 3 bases, and 6 bases lay in between. Looked up from germline, CDR1 is MNHEY and CDR2 is SVGAGI. This CDR3 reads CASSYSSYGNTIYF. The CDR3 coding sequence is TGTGCCAGCAGTTACTCCTCGTATGGAAACACCATATATTTT.

J is TRBJ1-1 and V is TRBV10-1; no reliable D call. The V end lost 4 bases, the J end lost 7 bases, and 16 bases lay between the germline ends. Per germline, CDR1 WNHNN and CDR2 SYGVQD (reference sequence). The CDR3 loop spans 14 amino acids. The CDR3 here is CASSVQVSGNEAFF. CDR3 in DNA: TGCGCCAGCAGTGTTCAGGTTTCGGGAAATGAAGCTTTCTTT.

The gene calls are TRBV19 and TRBJ2-1, with D uncertain. V lost 0 bases, J lost 7 bases, and 4 bases lay in between. Germline-derived CDR1 and CDR2 are LNHDA and SQIVND (reference sequence). This CDR3 comprises 12 residues. Here the CDR3 reads CASSIDRNEQFF. CDR3 sequence (DNA): TGTGCCAGTAGTATAGATCGGAATGAGCAGTTCTTC.

The CDR3 nucleotides read TGTGCCAGCAGCCAAGAAATTCAATCCCTAAACACCGGGGAGCTGTTTTTT. This sequence encodes CASSQEIQSLNTGELFF. The chain recombines TRBV14 with TRBJ2-2; D not certain. Germline V gene lookup returns CDR1 SGHDN and CDR2 FVKESK. V gave up 0 bases and J gave up 2 bases, with 13 bases separating them. This CDR3 region has 17 residues.

This chain uses TRBV15 with TRBJ2-3, with 16 nucleotides matching TRBD2. The length of the CDR3 is 19 residues. Germline V gives CDR1 LNHNV, CDR2 YYDKDF (reference sequence). The junction had 10 bases not matched to a gene; V was cut back by 3 bases and J by 4 bases. The chain's CDR3 is CATSSKGLAGGRRADTQYF. In nucleotides, the CDR3 is TGTGCCACCAGCAGCAAGGGACTAGCGGGGGGGCGGCGGGCAGATACGCAGTATTTT.

This rearrangement joins TRBV4-2 to TRBJ2-1, with D possibly matching TRBD1 (6 bases). Trimming left V 1 base short and J 0 bases short, with 16 bases between. The germline V gene encodes CDR1 LGHNA and CDR2 YNFKEQ. The CDR3 spans 18 residues. The CDR3 reads CASSQGRPGQISYNEQFF. The DNA for the CDR3 is TGTGCCAGCAGCCAAGGTAGGCCCGGACAGATCTCCTACAATGAGCAGTTCTTC.

This chain connects TRBV7-9 to TRBJ2-3; D remains unclear. Germline V gene lookup returns CDR1 SEHNR and CDR2 FQNEAQ (reference sequence). The CDR3 is made up of 16 amino acids. Trimming took 5 bases from V and 4 from J, leaving 19 bases between them. CDR3 region: CASSPRSGFEADTQYF. DNA for the CDR3: TGTGCCAGCAGCCCTAGATCCGGGTTTGAGGCAGATACGCAGTATTTT.

The sample holds one count of this clone. The rearrangement links TRBV19 to TRBJ2-2; 12 bases map to TRBD1. Germline V gene lookup returns CDR1 LNHDA and CDR2 SQIVND (reference sequence). Trimming cost V 8 bases and J 4 bases; bases outside gene matches: 11. The CDR3 totals 17 residues. The DNA for the CDR3 is TGTGCCAGTCCTGGGACAGGGGGCCTCGGTGGCACCGGGGAGCTGTTTTTT. Its protein product is CASPGTGGLGGTGELFF.

This clone was counted a single time. V gene TRBV2 combines with J gene TRBJ1-2, with a weak D call TRBD1 (6 bases). V lost 4 bases and J 9 bases, leaving 15 bases between the germline ends. The length of the CDR3 is 13 residues. Germline V gene lookup returns CDR1 SNHLY and CDR2 FYNNEI. CDR3 sequence reads: CASSVVGQPSYTF. In DNA form, the CDR3 reads TGTGCCAGCAGTGTTGTAGGACAGCCGAGCTACACCTTC.

The rearrangement uses TRBV9 and TRBJ1-6; D gene uncertain. Germline CDR1 is SGDLS and CDR2 is YYNGEE. Trimming left V 3 bases short and J 2 bases short, with 6 bases between. The CDR3 runs 14 residues. The CDR3 protein is CASSDYPYNSPLHF. The CDR3 DNA reads TGTGCCAGCAGCGATTACCCCTATAATTCACCCCTCCACTTT.

The genes are TRBV4-1 and TRBJ1-1, with a tentative D call TRBD1 (6 bases). V lost 5 bases to trimming and J lost 1 base, with 14 bases between them. This CDR3 is 15 amino acids long. CDR1 MGHRA and CDR2 YSYEKL come from the germline V gene. The CDR3, as DNA: TGCGCCAGCAGCTTGGGGCAGGGGACGAACACTGAAGCTTTCTTT. This gives the protein CASSLGQGTNTEAFF.

The chain recombines TRBV12-3 or TRBV12-4 with TRBJ2-7; TRBD1 matches at 7 bases. J was trimmed by 4 bases and V by 6 bases; bases with no gene match: 3. The CDR3 runs to 12 residues. CDR3 protein: CASRGTEYEQYF. The CDR3 DNA reads as TGTGCCAGCAGGGGGACAGAATACGAGCAGTACTTC.

The sample holds a few counts of this clone. V and J are TRBV4-1 and TRBJ2-1, with D perhaps matching TRBD1 (6 bases). This CDR3 comprises 12 residues. Trimming took 6 bases from V and 9 from J, leaving 12 bases between them. Looked up from germline, CDR1 is MGHRA and CDR2 is YSYEKL. CDR3 coding DNA: TGCGCCAGCAGTATAACAGGGACTGAGCAGTTCTTC. Amino acids: CASSITGTEQFF.